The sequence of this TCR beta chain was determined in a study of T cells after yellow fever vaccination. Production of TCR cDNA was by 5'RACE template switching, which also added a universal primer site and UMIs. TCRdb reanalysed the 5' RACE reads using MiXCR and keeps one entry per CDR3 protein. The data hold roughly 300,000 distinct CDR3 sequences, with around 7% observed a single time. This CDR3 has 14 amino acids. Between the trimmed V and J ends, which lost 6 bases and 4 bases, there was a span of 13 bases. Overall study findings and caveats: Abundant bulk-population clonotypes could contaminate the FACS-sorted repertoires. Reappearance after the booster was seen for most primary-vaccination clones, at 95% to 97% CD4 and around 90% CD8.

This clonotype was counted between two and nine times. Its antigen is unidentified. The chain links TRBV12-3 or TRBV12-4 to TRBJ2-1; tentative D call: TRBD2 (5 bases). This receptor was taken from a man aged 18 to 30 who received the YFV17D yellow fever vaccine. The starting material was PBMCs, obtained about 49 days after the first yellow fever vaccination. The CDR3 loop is CASRRLTSYNEQFF. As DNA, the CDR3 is TGTGCCAGCAGGAGACTAACATCGTACAATGAGCAGTTCTTC.